These 19 T cell receptor beta chains were all obtained from the same sample, sequenced in a study of T cell repertoires in cytomegalovirus infection. For these TCRs, the target antigens are not known. A single record per CDR3 protein comes from TCRdb applying MiXCR to the reads. This sample has 550,000 to 850,000 distinct CDR3 sequences, with 30% to 40% found just once. Sequencing was performed on cultured PBMCs, taken from culture after CMV antigen stimulation. Receptors originate from a human donor in good health (CMV status not recorded). Some clones in this sample may be carry-over from other donors' samples.

The chain links TRBV12-3 or TRBV12-4 to TRBJ1-1; maybe TRBD1 (5 bases). Trimming stripped 7 bases from V and 1 base from J, with 10 bases between. This CDR3 has 13 amino acids. Here the CDR3 reads CASTRGRNTEAFF. Here the CDR3 DNA reads TGTGCCAGCACCCGGGGGAGGAACACTGAAGCTTTCTTT.

The rearrangement joins TRBV7-9 to TRBJ2-5, with TRBD2 as a possible D gene (5 bases). Germline V gives CDR1 SEHNR, CDR2 FQNEAQ (reference sequence). The CDR3 sequence is 15 residues long. V was cut by 0 bases and J by 5 bases, with 13 bases left in between. The CDR3 loop reads CASSLAGSPSETQYF. The CDR3 DNA reads TGTGCCAGCAGCTTAGCAGGGAGCCCTAGTGAGACCCAGTACTTC.

V gene TRBV6-8 combines with J gene TRBJ1-1; no clear D gene. CDR3 length equals 12 residues. The germline V and J ends were trimmed by 5 bases and 6 bases, with 10 bases remaining between them. Germline CDR1 and CDR2: MNHGY and SAAAGT. Here the CDR3 reads CASSAGSPEAFF. In nucleotides, the CDR3 is TGTGCCAGCAGTGCGGGGTCCCCTGAAGCTTTCTTT.

The chain recombines TRBV7-2 with TRBJ2-7; 7 nucleotides agree with TRBD1. The CDR3 contains 12 residues. V trimming: 5 bases; J trimming: 6 bases; junction bases outside the gene matches: 4. Germline V gene lookup returns CDR1 SGHTA and CDR2 FQGNSA. The CDR3 sequence: CASSKQGLEQYF. CDR3 coding DNA: TGTGCCAGCAGCAAACAGGGGCTCGAGCAGTACTTC.

A few counts support this clonotype. The chain uses TRBV7-2 and TRBJ2-1, with 7 bases fitting TRBD2. From germline, CDR1 is SGHTA and CDR2 FQGNSA. The CDR3 contains 16 residues. Losses at the gene ends were 2 bases for V and 2 bases for J; bases not matched to a gene: 6. The CDR3 DNA is TGTGCCAGCAGCTTATATTGGGGGGGAACCTACAATGAGCAGTTCTTC. Translating gives CASSLYWGGTYNEQFF. The variable domain in full, completed from reference TRBV7-2 and TRBJ2-1, reads GAGVSQSPSNKVTEKGKDVELRCDPISGHTALYWYRQSLGQGLEFLIYFQGNSAPDKSGLPSDRFSAERTGGSVSTLTIQRTQQEDSAVYLCASSLYWGGTYNEQFFGPGTRLTVL.

J is TRBJ2-5 and V is TRBV15; D is possibly TRBD2 (5 bases). V shed 1 base and J shed 5 bases, with 17 bases lying between them. Germline V CDR1 and CDR2: LNHNV, YYDKDF (reference sequence). The CDR3 is 16 amino acids. The CDR3 nucleotides are TGTGCCACCAGCAGAGTCCCACCAGAGGGAAAGGAGACCCAGTACTTC. It encodes CATSRVPPEGKETQYF.

There are a few counts of this clonotype. J is TRBJ1-2 and V is TRBV2; TRBD1 matches at 10 bases. The length of the CDR3 is 12 residues. With 7 bases clipped from V and 8 bases from J, the junction kept 4 bases outside the gene matches. Per the germline V gene, CDR1 is SNHLY and CDR2 is FYNNEI. The CDR3 loop reads CASKDRGLGYTF. Here the CDR3 DNA reads TGTGCCAGCAAAGACAGGGGGCTCGGCTACACCTTC.

This clonotype was picked up a small number of times. The CDR3 spells CASSSRDRGWSGANVLTF. For the CDR3, the DNA is TGTGCCAGCAGCAGCCGGGACAGGGGTTGGTCTGGGGCCAACGTCCTGACTTTC. The V and J genes are TRBV7-9 and TRBJ2-6; 10 bases align to TRBD1. CDR1 and CDR2 from the germline V gene are SEHNR and FQNEAQ (reference sequence). The trim removed 5 bases at V and 1 base at J, leaving 8 bases unmatched. The CDR3 consists of 18 residues.

A few counts support this clonotype. This chain joins TRBV7-6 and TRBJ2-7; the D gene is possibly TRBD2 (6 bases). Germline CDR1 and CDR2: SGHVS and FNYEAQ. The CDR3 covers 15 residues. Trimming removed 1 base from V and 3 bases from J, with 13 bases in between. CDR3 coding DNA: TGTGCCAGCAGCTTAGGGCGCGGGGCCAACTACGAGCAGTACTTC. Its translation is CASSLGRGANYEQYF.

The chain couples TRBV12-3 or TRBV12-4 to TRBJ1-3; 7 nucleotides match TRBD1. This CDR3 has 15 amino acids. The ends lost 4 bases at V and 0 bases at J; junction bases unmatched: 3. The CDR3 bases are TGTGCCAGCAGTTCGGGACAGAACTCTGGAAACACCATATATTTT. This translates into CASSSGQNSGNTIYF.

The chain links TRBV2 to TRBJ1-1; D not resolved. CDR3 length: 13 residues. Trimming cost V 6 bases and J 3 bases, with 11 bases left between them. Per the germline V gene, CDR1 is SNHLY and CDR2 is FYNNEI. The CDR3 loop reads CASRTSRDTEAFF. The CDR3 coding sequence is TGTGCCAGCAGGACCTCTAGGGACACTGAAGCTTTCTTT.

This chain joins TRBV28 and TRBJ1-1, with D uncertain. Germline V gene sequence: CDR1 MDHEN, CDR2 SYDVKM. The V end lost 6 bases, the J end lost 2 bases, and 10 bases lay between the germline ends. The CDR3 spans 13 residues. As DNA, the CDR3 is TGTGCCAGCAGAAGACTCCTAAACACTGAAGCTTTCTTT. Encoded protein: CASRRLLNTEAFF.

The V call is TRBV7-8, the J call TRBJ1-1, with D maybe TRBD1 (5 bases). Per germline, CDR1 SGHVS and CDR2 FQNEAQ. The CDR3 is made up of 15 amino acids. The V end lost 7 bases, the J end lost 1 base, and 16 bases lay between the germline ends. CDR3 residues: CASNLEGISNTEAFF. The CDR3, as DNA: TGTGCCAGCAACCTCGAGGGGATCTCGAACACTGAAGCTTTCTTT.

This chain links TRBV11-1 with TRBJ1-1, with TRBD1 matching 7 bases. Germline assignment: CDR1 SGHAT and CDR2 FQDESV (reference sequence). The V gene end was trimmed by 5 bases and the J gene end by 3 bases; junction bases not matched to a gene: 3. The CDR3 length is 13 residues. The CDR3 coding sequence is TGTGCCAGCAGCGGGACAGAGGACACTGAAGCTTTCTTT. Translated, it gives CASSGTEDTEAFF.

The V call is TRBV11-2, the J call TRBJ2-2; the D is unclear. The CDR3 runs 16 residues. Per the germline V gene, CDR1 is SGHAT and CDR2 is FQNNGV. V was trimmed by 1 base and J by 1 base, leaving 10 bases between them. CDR3 in DNA: TGTGCCAGCAGCTTAGTGGCCCCTCAGAACACCGGGGAGCTGTTTTTT. Translating it yields CASSLVAPQNTGELFF.

The chain has TRBV6-2 or TRBV6-3 and TRBJ2-7; the D call may be TRBD1 or TRBD2 (5 bases each). The CDR3 loop spans 14 amino acids. V lost 4 bases to trimming and J lost 7 bases, with 17 bases between them. Germline lookup yields CDR1 MNHEY and CDR2 SVGEGT. The CDR3 region has the DNA TGTGCCAGCAGTTGGACCGGGACCGTTTTGGAGCAGTACTTC. Protein sequence: CASSWTGTVLEQYF.

Only a few counts were recorded for this clonotype. The rearrangement uses TRBV19 and TRBJ2-3, with unresolved D. The CDR3 consists of 13 residues. The V gene's germline CDR1 is LNHDA and CDR2 SQIVND (reference sequence). V dropped 10 bases and J dropped 2 bases, with 13 bases sitting between them. CDR3 sequence: CATRVIDTDTQYF. CDR3 sequence (DNA): TGTGCCACCCGCGTCATCGACACAGATACGCAGTATTTT.

This chain connects TRBV11-2 to TRBJ1-1; maybe TRBD1 (5 bases). Germline V gene lookup returns CDR1 SGHAT and CDR2 FQNNGV. Trimming took 1 base from V and 1 from J, leaving 10 bases between them. This CDR3 contains 15 residues. Here the CDR3 reads CASSLGWGTNTEAFF. Written as DNA, the CDR3 is TGTGCCAGCAGCTTAGGGTGGGGGACGAACACTGAAGCTTTCTTT.

V gene TRBV7-2 combines with J gene TRBJ2-3; TRBD2 is a possible D gene (6 bases). V was cut by 4 bases and J by 8 bases, with 13 bases left in between. CDR1 is SGHTA and CDR2 is FQGNSA in the germline V gene. This CDR3 region has 13 residues. The CDR3 loop reads CASSSRGLGTQYF. DNA for the CDR3: TGTGCCAGCAGCTCCCGGGGGTTGGGTACGCAGTATTTT. The variable domain in full, completed from reference TRBV7-2 and TRBJ2-3, reads GAGVSQSPSNKVTEKGKDVELRCDPISGHTALYWYRQSLGQGLEFLIYFQGNSAPDKSGLPSDRFSAERTGGSVSTLTIQRTQQEDSAVYLCASSSRGLGTQYFGPGTRLTVL.